The TCR beta chain under discussion was sequenced for a study of a mutant IDH1 vaccine in newly diagnosed glioma. For the study at large: Treated patients had a mean age of roughly 39 years and a 62.5% male, about 38% female split. Standard pretreatment was either radiotherapy, temozolomide, or, for most, radiochemotherapy with temozolomide.

The time point is: week 35, safety follow-up. Alongside topical imiquimod, each dose of vaccine comprised 300 ug of mutant IDH1 20-mer peptide. This clone appeared once. Antigen: not known. The repertoire was sequenced with immunoSEQ multiplex PCR; TCRdb's copy has only in-frame clones and lacks some. The sample holds about 41,000 clones; 80% to 90% are singletons and the top ten take approximately 1.6%. The CDR3 has 18 amino acids. V was shortened by 5 bases and J by 4 bases, with 26 bases between the two germline ends. The germline V gene has CDR1 SEHNR and CDR2 FQNEAQ (reference sequence). Material: PBMCs, obtained from a glioma patient whose treatment included an IDH1 peptide vaccine. The clonotype was recovered from a man aged 35-49 years with glioma. The genes are TRBV7-9 and TRBJ1-1; D is unresolved. The CDR3 bases are TGTGCCAGCAGCCCTCCAAGTTCAGTGTTTAGGTGGGCCACTGAAGCTTTCTTT. Protein product: CASSPPSSVFRWATEAFF.